This TCR beta chain comes out of a study of early T cells in non-severe SARS-CoV-2 infection. On the study more broadly: Sequencing targeted bulk RNA from unsorted whole blood, leaving chains unpaired.

CDR3 length equals 15 residues. Per germline, CDR1 SGHRS and CDR2 YFSETQ. After removal of 0 bases from V and 2 bases from J, the junction contained 1 base not matched to a gene. Whole-study findings and limits: Reliance on VDJdb matching favored anti-spike CD8 responses; private and CD4 specificities were missed.

Remarks on this clonotype: Its matching antigen is unknown.

Individual cDNA molecules received unique molecular identifiers during library preparation. MiXCR, run by TCRdb on the 5' RACE reads, gives a single entry per CDR3 protein. The profile shows about 22,000 distinct CDR3 sequences, 3.6% of them singletons. The source is an adult who was a healthcare worker with PCR-confirmed SARS-CoV-2 infection or an uninfected control (not recorded which). The chain has TRBV5-1 and TRBJ2-7; 11 nucleotides agree with TRBD2. The sample comprised whole blood. Written as DNA, the CDR3 is TGCGCCAGCAGCTTGGGACTAGCGGGGCCCTACGAGCAGTACTTC. Encoded protein: CASSLGLAGPYEQYF.